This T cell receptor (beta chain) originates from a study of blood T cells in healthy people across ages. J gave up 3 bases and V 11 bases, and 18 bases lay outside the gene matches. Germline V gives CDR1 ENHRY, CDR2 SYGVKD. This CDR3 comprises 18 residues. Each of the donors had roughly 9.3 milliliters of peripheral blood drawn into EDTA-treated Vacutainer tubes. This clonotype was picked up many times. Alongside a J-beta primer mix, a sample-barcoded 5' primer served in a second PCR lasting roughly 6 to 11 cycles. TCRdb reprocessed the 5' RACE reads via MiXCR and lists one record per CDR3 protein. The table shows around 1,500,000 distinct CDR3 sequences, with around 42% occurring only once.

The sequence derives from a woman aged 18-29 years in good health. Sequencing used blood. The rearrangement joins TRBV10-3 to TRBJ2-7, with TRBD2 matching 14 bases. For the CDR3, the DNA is TGTGCCGCCACCGGGACTAGCGGGAGAATCCATGACCTCTACGAGCAGTACTTC. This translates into CAATGTSGRIHDLYEQYF.